The 9 T cell receptor beta chains below all came from one sample that was sequenced in a study of blood T cell repertoires in COVID-19. Profiled with immunoSEQ multiplex PCR; TCRdb holds only in-frame clones, not every one. The table includes approximately 330,000 clones, about 90% detected once. The specimen was PBMCs or T cells enriched from blood (not recorded which). The receptors derive from a woman in her 30s who had recovered from COVID-19.

This chain links TRBV5-1 with TRBJ2-7, with 7 bases that match TRBD2. After removal of 6 bases from V and 6 bases from J, the junction contained 12 bases not matched to a gene. This CDR3 is 14 amino acids long. From germline, CDR1 is SGHRS and CDR2 YFSETQ. The CDR3 is CASKDGGSPLEQYF. The CDR3 DNA is TGCGCCAGCAAGGACGGCGGGAGTCCTCTCGAGCAGTACTTC.

This chain connects TRBV12-3 or TRBV12-4 to TRBJ2-7; D is unclear. With 4 bases removed from V and 3 bases from J, the gap between germline ends came to 4 bases. This CDR3 spans 11 amino acids. The CDR3, as DNA: TGTGCCAGCAGTTACTTCTACGAGCAGTACTTC. Amino acids: CASSYFYEQYF.

The rearrangement uses TRBV7-6 and TRBJ1-3, with TRBD1 identical over 11 bases. CDR1 SGHVS and CDR2 FNYEAQ come from the germline V gene. The junction had 5 bases not matched to a gene; V was cut back by 5 bases and J by 2 bases. There are 16 residues in the CDR3. In nucleotides, the CDR3 is TGTGCCAGCAGCCTGTGGACAGGGGGCACTGGAAACACCATATATTTT. Its translation: CASSLWTGGTGNTIYF.

The chain recombines TRBV5-5 with TRBJ2-3, with TRBD1 identical over 7 bases. CDR1 and CDR2 (germline): SGHKS, YYEKEE (reference sequence). V trimming: 2 bases; J trimming: 1 base; junction bases outside the gene matches: 4. This CDR3 spans 15 amino acids. CDR3 loop: CASSLGQVGTDTQYF. For the CDR3, the DNA is TGTGCCAGCAGCTTAGGACAGGTTGGCACAGATACGCAGTATTTT.

The chain recombines TRBV3-1 (or the pseudogene TRBV3-2) with TRBJ2-7; 9 positions match TRBD1. The germline V gene encodes CDR1 LGHDT and CDR2 YNNKEL (reference sequence). The CDR3 has 16 residues. J was trimmed by 7 bases and V by 0 bases; bases with no gene match: 10. The CDR3 here is CASSQDLDRGTGEQYF. As DNA, the CDR3 is TGTGCCAGCAGCCAAGATCTTGACAGGGGGACGGGTGAGCAGTACTTC.

The genes are TRBV19 and TRBJ1-1; D gene ambiguous. V dropped 3 bases and J dropped 2 bases, with 16 bases sitting between them. This CDR3 has 16 amino acids. CDR1 is LNHDA and CDR2 is SQIVND in the germline V gene (reference sequence). CDR3 sequence: CASSMFRVGENTEAFF. Here the CDR3 DNA reads TGTGCCAGTAGTATGTTCCGGGTTGGAGAAAACACTGAAGCTTTCTTT.

Here the CDR3 reads CASSHLSLSVNEQFF. In nucleotides, the CDR3 is TGTGCCAGCAGCCACCTGTCCCTTAGTGTCAATGAGCAGTTCTTC. The V and J genes are TRBV9 and TRBJ2-1; D is undetermined. The CDR3 sequence is 15 residues long. CDR1 and CDR2 from the germline V gene are SGDLS and YYNGEE. The germline V and J ends were trimmed by 4 bases and 6 bases, with 17 bases remaining between them.

V usage is TRBV5-1 and J usage is TRBJ2-7; 7 positions agree with TRBD1. CDR1 SGHRS and CDR2 YFSETQ come from the germline V gene. The CDR3 runs 14 residues. With V trimmed by 4 bases and J by 0 bases, 4 bases remained unmatched. The CDR3 loop is CASSANRGSYEQYF. CDR3 sequence (DNA): TGCGCCAGCAGCGCTAACAGGGGCTCCTACGAGCAGTACTTC.

In its sample, this clone was seen once. The chain links TRBV18 to TRBJ2-1, with unresolved D. The V and J ends lost 3 bases and 15 bases respectively, with 18 bases between them. The germline V gene has CDR1 KGHSH and CDR2 LQKENI. The CDR3 sequence is 13 residues long. The CDR3 DNA sequence: TGTGCCAGCTCACCCAACGAGAGCCCCGGTCCGTTCTTC. It yields the protein CASSPNESPGPFF.